Sequencing of this TCR beta chain was carried out in a study of OX40 agonist ivuxolimab in advanced cancers. Broadly, across the study: Ivuxolimab, which targeted the costimulatory receptor OX40 (CD134), was an agonistic, fully human IgG2 monoclonal antibody. Prior anti-PD-1, anti-PD-L1 or anti-CTLA-4 therapy was permitted, and checkpoint inhibitors had been received by around 40% of dose-escalation patients. Intravenous ivuxolimab was administered to patients every 2 weeks at six dose levels: 0.01, 0.1, 0.3, 1.5, 3 and 10 mg/kg. Of the roughly 50 dose-escalation patients, hepatocellular carcinoma was present in about 19, melanoma in some 15, renal cell carcinoma in 9 and head and neck cancer in 9. The paper covers the monotherapy dose-escalation part of the phase I ivuxolimab trial, which included N of about 51 patients. A male proportion of 82.7% and a mean age of around 60 years, ranging from about 23 to 79, were recorded for the dose-escalation cohort. The point of sequencing TCRbeta in the periphery was to test whether ivuxolimab changed TCR sequence diversity and drove clonal T-cell expansion. Three dose-escalation patients achieved partial responses, one with hepatocellular carcinoma and two with cutaneous melanoma. General study outcomes and caveats: Low levels of normalized T-cell clonal expansion were also seen in some patients who did not respond. At doses from 0.1 to 3.0 mg/kg, clonal expansion was seen in both CD4+ and CD8+ blood T cells between baseline and week 6. The antigen specificity of the clonally expanded peripheral T cells was not determined. On average, CD8+ T cells showed more expanded clones than CD4+ T cells after ivuxolimab. In partial responders in the 0.1-3.0 mg/kg groups, normalized peripheral clonal expansion was found to be among the lowest, especially among CD8+ T cells.

The trial excluded patients who had a history of autoimmune disease or were on systemic immunosuppression. Peripheral blood for TCR sequencing was collected from all dose cohorts at baseline, on cycle 4 day 1, and on cycle 7 day 1. Samples came from an open-label, multicenter, first-in-human phase I dose-escalation trial of ivuxolimab. The trial enrolled adults with locally advanced or metastatic head and neck squamous cell, hepatocellular, melanoma or renal cell carcinoma. Before TCR sequencing, CD4+ T cells and CD8+ T cells were sorted from peripheral blood as separate populations. To sequence the TCRbeta CDR3 region, genomic DNA was isolated from the sorted cells. TCRbeta CDR3 regions were sequenced using the immunoSEQ Assay. TCRdb provides this immuneACCESS table in a form limited to in-frame rearrangements. Some clones are lacking; in checked studies, under half of them reflect an unresolved V gene, and why the rest are absent is not known. The sample data list tens of thousands of clones, and over 80% of these were observed just once. Around 1.8% of the sample comes from the top ten.

Notes on this clone: Its target antigen remains unknown. No base quality values were provided; no much bigger clone lies one nucleotide off.

The junction carries 9 bases between V and J, which are trimmed by 3 bases and 6 bases respectively. CDR1 and CDR2, looked up from the germline V gene (reference sequence), are LNHNV and YYDKDF. The CDR3, cysteine through phenylalanine, is 13 amino acids long. The sequence is cut down to CDR3 DNA, 39 bases in frame from base 1. The sequence was obtained from an adult with an advanced solid tumor such as melanoma, head and neck, liver or kidney cancer. The V gene is TRBV15 and the J gene is TRBJ2-1; TRBD2 is a weak D gene call, 5 bases matching. Sequenced material: CD4+ or CD8+ T cells sorted from blood, taken in a trial of the OX40 agonist ivuxolimab. The CDR3 reads CATSRFTSNEQFF. In nucleotides, the sequence is TGTGCCACCAGCAGGTTCACTAGCAATGAGCAGTTCTTC.